This T cell receptor beta chain was captured by sequencing in a study of PD-1 blockade in mismatch repair-deficient tumors. CDR3 length: 16 amino acids. Germline V gene sequence: CDR1 SEHNR, CDR2 FQNEAQ (reference sequence). Deletions cut 4 bases from V and 1 base from J, with 17 bases between. Overall study findings and caveats: After pembrolizumab, tumor-resident clones rose rapidly, then generally contracted before radiologic responses.

Worth noting for this clone: Its antigen is not identified.

Using immunoSEQ multiplex PCR, the repertoire was profiled, and TCRdb retains in-frame clones only, with some absent. Here the sample spans approximately 80,000 clones, roughly 80% being singletons. The starting material was peripheral blood, obtained 44 weeks after starting pembrolizumab. The chain couples TRBV7-9 to TRBJ2-7; tentatively, D is TRBD1 (6 bases). The clonotype comes from an adult with mismatch repair-deficient cancer. As DNA, the CDR3 is TGTGCCAGCAGCTCAGGCAGGGGTGAAGGGTCCTACGAGCAGTACTTC. It yields the protein CASSSGRGEGSYEQYF.